A selection of T cell receptor beta chains follows, all from one sample in a study of cytomegalovirus exposure and HLA in healthy donors. Measured with immunoSEQ multiplex PCR; TCRdb has only the in-frame clones, and not every one. The table records about 160,000 clones, about three quarters of them present only once. Sequencing used PBMCs. The receptors derive from a female donor in good health and CMV-seronegative. Both conserved end residues are part of each CDR3. Fields, in order: clone size, V gene, CDR3 protein. Clone size appears in some rows only: once, few, many, or a class for an expanded clone.

>once|TRBV7-2
CASSLDRVGNIQYF
>NA|TRBV4-2
CASSQDVRGHSGNTIYF
>NA|TRBV27
CASRSQVPNEQYF
>NA|TRBV29-1
CSVAQSGYTF
>NA|TRBV5-1
CASSPRGVGEGYEQYF
>NA|TRBV30
CAWSDGTGTDTQYF
>few|TRBV28
CATEGRPSNTGELFF
>NA|TRBV27
CASSQREGYF
>NA|TRBV7-2
CASSLTSRDGYTF
>once|TRBV5-4
CASSLGWSGGEQYF
>NA|TRBV7-3
CASSLVGAQDGVGRYTF
>NA|TRBV7-2
CASRGWSRERTYNEQFF
>NA|TRBV7-3
CASSSPSRGKTDTQYF
>NA|TRBV5-1
CASRSGDTEPGELFF
>NA|TRBV6-5
CASGREALPQPQHF
>NA|TRBV28
CASSSETGTSGSGGKNIQYF
>NA|TRBV6-5
CASRTDRVSYEQYF
>NA|TRBV27
CASSSRDRVNTEAFF
>NA|TRBV15
CATSARGRDTEAFF